The 22 T cell receptor beta chains presented below share a single source sample, sequenced in a study of T cells in Graves' hyperthyroidism and ophthalmopathy. The TCR beta CDR3 regions underwent amplification using RNA transcripts as the source. First-round RT-PCR targeting the TCR CDR3 was performed with the HTBI primer set. MiXCR, applied by TCRdb to the multiplex PCR reads, yields one record per CDR3 protein. The sample consists of fewer than 650,000 distinct CDR3 sequences, around 15% of them appearing once. The specimen sequenced was blood. These receptors all stem from a woman in her thirties or forties with Graves' hyperthyroidism.

In its sample, this clonotype was seen many times. CDR3 DNA: TGTGCCTGGAGTCCGGGACAGGGAGGTAATCAGCCCCAGCATTTT. Translating gives CAWSPGQGGNQPQHF. The chain joins TRBV30 to TRBJ1-5, with 9 bases identical to TRBD1. CDR1 is GTSNPN, CDR2 SVGIG, per germline (reference sequence). Germline trimming cut 2 bases from V and 4 bases from J; bases unmatched to any gene: 6. The CDR3 runs 15 residues.

This clonotype came up many times. V usage is TRBV5-1 and J usage is TRBJ1-4; D gene unclear. CDR1 and CDR2 (germline): SGHRS, YFSETQ. Trimming removed 4 bases from V and 4 bases from J, with 11 bases in between. The CDR3 is made up of 14 amino acids. The CDR3 sequence is CASSRTGDNEKLFF. CDR3 DNA sequence: TGCGCCAGCAGCCGGACTGGTGATAATGAAAAACTGTTTTTT.

This clonotype was observed many times. CDR3 sequence: CASKQVLGGQVDQPQHF. The CDR3 coding sequence is TGTGCCAGCAAGCAAGTCCTCGGGGGACAGGTGGATCAGCCCCAGCATTTT. The chain links TRBV27 to TRBJ1-5; 8 bases line up with TRBD1. Germline V CDR1 and CDR2: MNHEY, SMNVEV (reference sequence). J was trimmed by 5 bases and V by 7 bases; bases with no gene match: 16. This CDR3 contains 17 residues.

This clonotype was recorded a few times. This chain connects TRBV15 to TRBJ2-4; D perhaps matches TRBD2 (6 bases). The CDR3 loop spans 20 amino acids. V gave up 0 bases and J gave up 2 bases, with 23 bases separating them. Germline lookup yields CDR1 LNHNV and CDR2 YYDKDF (reference sequence). Here the CDR3 reads CATSRDVSGVRGGTKNIQYF. Here the CDR3 DNA reads TGTGCCACCAGCAGAGATGTTTCGGGAGTACGGGGAGGAACCAAAAACATTCAGTACTTC.

This clonotype was detected a few times. The chain carries TRBV24-1 and TRBJ2-7, with D unresolved. The CDR3 is 13 residues long. In germline, CDR1 is KGHDR, CDR2 SFDVKD. V was shortened by 1 base and J by 2 bases, with 5 bases between the two germline ends. The CDR3 sequence: CATSDLNPYEQYF. For the CDR3, the DNA is TGTGCCACCAGTGATTTAAACCCCTACGAGCAGTACTTC.

Worth noting for this clonotype: Relative to the germline gene, one junction end is altered; a read error may explain this. V is TRBV29-1 and J is TRBJ2-7; 8 nucleotides agree with TRBD2. Germline V gene data show CDR1 as SQVTM and CDR2 as ANQGSEA. The CDR3 sequence is 13 residues long. Written as DNA, the CDR3 is TGCGGCGTCGCTCCGGGGGGGGGCTACGAGCAGTACTTC. This sequence encodes CGVAPGGGYEQYF.

This clonotype showed up many times. The genes are TRBV2 and TRBJ2-2, with D perhaps being TRBD1 or TRBD2 (5 bases each). Germline V lookup: CDR1 SNHLY, CDR2 FYNNEI. The CDR3 contains 13 residues. Between the trimmed V and J ends, which lost 6 bases and 4 bases, there was a span of 9 bases. As DNA, the CDR3 is TGTGCCAGCAGGGGGGTTCTCACCGGGGAGCTGTTTTTT. Encoded protein: CASRGVLTGELFF.

This chain uses TRBV14 with TRBJ2-2; TRBD2 might be the D (5 bases). The CDR3 is made up of 15 amino acids. Germline loops: CDR1 SGHDN, CDR2 FVKESK. The germline V and J ends were trimmed by 8 bases and 4 bases, with 17 bases remaining between them. The CDR3 loop is CASSVLGPLTGELFF. The CDR3 DNA reads TGTGCCAGCTCGGTACTAGGCCCTCTCACCGGGGAGCTGTTTTTT. Full variable domain (outside the CDR3, taken from reference TRBV14 and TRBJ2-2): EAGVTQFPSHSVIEKGQTVTLRCDPISGHDNLYWYRRVMGKEIKFLLHFVKESKQDESGMPNNRFLAERTGGTYSTLKVQPAELEDSGVYFCASSVLGPLTGELFFGEGSRLTVL.

Points on this clonotype: A much bigger clone sits one base away, suggesting this may be a read error. This chain connects TRBV7-9 to TRBJ2-2; D is undetermined. This CDR3 comprises 14 residues. Germline CDR1 SEHNR, CDR2 FQNEAQ (reference sequence). The CDR3 DNA is TGTGACAGCAGCTCCTCCTCGAACACCGGGGAGCTGTTTTTT. Translating it yields CDSSSSSNTGELFF.

This clonotype was seen many times. The chain employs TRBV14 and TRBJ2-7; D is ambiguous. The CDR3 runs 14 residues. Germline V lookup: CDR1 SGHDN, CDR2 FVKESK. V was cut by 5 bases and J by 2 bases, with 13 bases left in between. Written as DNA, the CDR3 is TGTGCCAGCAGCTACTTGGGTTCCCCCTACGAGCAGTACTTC. It encodes CASSYLGSPYEQYF.

The genes are TRBV7-9 and TRBJ2-7, with D possibly TRBD2 on 6 matching bases. Trimming left V 1 base short and J 4 bases short, with 11 bases between. Germline CDR1 reads SEHNR; CDR2 reads FQNEAQ (reference sequence). The CDR3 consists of 14 residues. The CDR3 sequence is CASSLETGRYEQYF. The CDR3 DNA sequence: TGTGCCAGCAGCTTAGAGACGGGGAGGTACGAGCAGTACTTC.

V usage is TRBV20-1 and J usage is TRBJ2-1; 10 bases are shared with TRBD2. After removal of 5 bases from V and 2 bases from J, the junction contained 18 bases not matched to a gene. CDR3 length: 19 amino acids. Per the germline V gene, CDR1 is DFQATT and CDR2 is SNEGSKA (reference sequence). CDR3: CSAEGAGTSAWTTYNEQFF. Here the CDR3 DNA reads TGCAGTGCTGAGGGGGCCGGGACTAGCGCATGGACTACCTACAATGAGCAGTTCTTC.

As DNA, the CDR3 is TGTGCCAGCAGTCCTACAGGGGGCGATCAGCCCCAGCATTTT. Residues: CASSPTGGDQPQHF. The genes are TRBV12-3 or TRBV12-4 and TRBJ1-5, with 9 bases aligning to TRBD1. This CDR3 has 14 residues. V lost 5 bases, J lost 5 bases, and 4 bases stayed unmatched.

This clonotype was found many times. The V call is TRBV7-2, the J call TRBJ2-3; D unclear. Germline values: CDR1 SGHTA, CDR2 FQGNSA. The length of the CDR3 is 17 residues. Trimming took 1 base from V and 1 from J, leaving 15 bases between them. The CDR3 coding sequence is TGTGCCAGCAGCTTAGATTTTTGGGGTCCCCGCACAGATACGCAGTATTTT. This gives the protein CASSLDFWGPRTDTQYF.

The chain uses TRBV12-3 or TRBV12-4 and TRBJ2-3; no clear D gene. The CDR3 length is 15 residues. V lost 6 bases to trimming and J lost 0 bases, with 13 bases between them. CDR3 sequence reads: CASSLRARSTDTQYF. The CDR3 DNA reads TGTGCCAGCAGCTTAAGGGCAAGAAGCACAGATACGCAGTATTTT.

This clonotype came up many times. The gene calls are TRBV6-1 and TRBJ2-7; D ambiguous. The CDR3 consists of 13 residues. The germline V gene encodes CDR1 MNHNS and CDR2 SASEGT. V was trimmed by 6 bases and J by 2 bases, leaving 11 bases between them. For the CDR3, the DNA is TGTGCCAGCAGAAGAGGTACTACCTACGAGCAGTACTTC. This encodes CASRRGTTYEQYF.

The gene calls are TRBV27 and TRBJ2-3, with 8 bases identical to TRBD2. CDR1 and CDR2 from the germline V gene are MNHEY and SMNVEV (reference sequence). CDR3 length: 14 amino acids. V shed 5 bases, J shed 2 bases, and the junction held 3 bases outside the gene matches. CDR3 residues: CASSPLADTDTQYF. The CDR3 DNA sequence: TGTGCCAGCAGTCCACTAGCGGACACAGATACGCAGTATTTT.

This sequence joins TRBV7-3 and TRBJ2-2; 7 bases line up with TRBD2. The CDR3 totals 15 residues. Unmatched junction bases numbered 8, after V lost 5 bases and J lost 5 bases. Germline V CDR1 and CDR2: SGHTA, FQGTGA. CDR3 protein: CASSSGGDRTGELFF. In nucleotides, the CDR3 is TGTGCCAGCAGCAGTGGGGGGGATAGAACCGGGGAGCTGTTTTTT.

This clonotype was observed at least ten times. The gene calls are TRBV5-1 and TRBJ2-1; perhaps TRBD1 as D (5 bases). CDR1 SGHRS and CDR2 YFSETQ come from the germline V gene. V dropped 5 bases and J dropped 5 bases, with 8 bases sitting between them. The length of the CDR3 is 12 residues. For the CDR3, the DNA is TGCGCCAGCAGACAAGGGGACAATGAGCAGTTCTTC. Its translation is CASRQGDNEQFF.

This clonotype was found many times. This chain connects TRBV24-1 to TRBJ1-5; a weak D match, TRBD1 (5 bases). From germline, CDR1 is KGHDR and CDR2 SFDVKD. Trimming cost V 4 bases and J 2 bases, with 14 bases left between them. The length of the CDR3 is 16 residues. The CDR3 loop is CATSDTGTPGNQPQHF. The CDR3 DNA is TGTGCCACCAGTGACACCGGGACCCCTGGCAATCAGCCCCAGCATTTT.

The sample holds many counts of this clonotype. The chain combines TRBV30 with TRBJ1-5; possibly TRBD1 for D (6 bases). V dropped 2 bases and J dropped 7 bases, with 15 bases sitting between them. This CDR3 spans 14 amino acids. CDR1 GTSNPN and CDR2 SVGIG come from the germline V gene (reference sequence). Here the CDR3 DNA reads TGTGCCTGGAGTTCCGGACAGACGGGGCAGCCCCAGCATTTT. This gives the protein CAWSSGQTGQPQHF.

This clonotype was picked up many times. V usage is TRBV28 and J usage is TRBJ2-7; D is ambiguous. This CDR3 contains 13 residues. Between the trimmed V and J ends, which lost 3 bases and 2 bases, there was a span of 8 bases. Per germline, CDR1 MDHEN and CDR2 SYDVKM. CDR3 sequence (DNA): TGTGCCAGCAGTTTGAGGCCAACCTACGAGCAGTACTTC. It specifies CASSLRPTYEQYF.